Each of the 5 T cell receptor beta chains below was sequenced from the same sample in a study of molecular identifiers for immune sequencing clone quantification. TCRdb recomputed calls from the PCR reads with MiXCR, one row per CDR3 protein. The sample includes 85,000 to 100,000 distinct CDR3 sequences, roughly 26% of them seen just once. Input material: naive CD8+ T cells from blood, with Jurkat cell RNA spiked in. The subset: FACS-sorted CD8+CD4-CCR7+CD45RA+ naive T cells. The receptors were gathered from a human donor in good health. Some libraries in this study had Jurkat cell RNA spiked in.

This clonotype has a handful of counts. The V gene is TRBV29-1, the J gene TRBJ2-1, with TRBD1 matching 8 bases. The CDR3 sequence is 13 residues long. Germline V CDR1 and CDR2: SQVTM, ANQGSEA. Losses at the gene ends were 6 bases for V and 6 bases for J; bases not matched to a gene: 7. This chain's CDR3 is CSVGEDRGNEQFF. For the CDR3, the DNA is TGCAGCGTCGGAGAAGACAGGGGCAATGAGCAGTTCTTC.

The rearrangement links TRBV9 to TRBJ1-2; D gene unclear. Germline V gives CDR1 SGDLS, CDR2 YYNGEE. V was cut by 4 bases and J by 4 bases, with 17 bases left in between. CDR3 size: 15 residues. CDR3 amino acids: CASSSTSMVGYGYTF. CDR3 sequence (DNA): TGTGCCAGCAGCTCTACTTCGATGGTTGGCTATGGCTACACCTTC.

There are many counts of this clonotype. The V call is TRBV6-1, the J call TRBJ1-1, with 7 bases identical to TRBD1. The length of the CDR3 is 16 residues. CDR1 is MNHNS, CDR2 SASEGT, per germline. V dropped 7 bases and J dropped 0; count of bases not matched to a gene: 11. In nucleotides, the CDR3 is TGTGCCAGCACCCGAAGGGACAGCCTCATGAACACTGAAGCTTTCTTT. This codes for CASTRRDSLMNTEAFF.

This clonotype was found many times. The chain carries TRBV20-1 and TRBJ2-3; D is perhaps TRBD1 (5 bases). The V and J ends lost 6 bases and 2 bases respectively, with 12 bases between them. CDR3 length equals 13 residues. Germline V gene sequence: CDR1 DFQATT, CDR2 SNEGSKA (reference sequence). The DNA for the CDR3 is TGCAGTGCCCTGACTGGGGCCACAGATACGCAGTATTTT. This gives the protein CSALTGATDTQYF.

The rearrangement links TRBV6-5 to TRBJ1-1, with no clear D. The CDR3 extends over 13 amino acids. Germline-derived CDR1 and CDR2 are MNHEY and SVGAGI. Deletions cut 8 bases from V and 11 bases from J, with 21 bases between. CDR3 amino acids: CASRKGIVTAAFF. The CDR3 region has the DNA TGTGCCAGCCGAAAAGGGATCGTCACTGCCGCTTTCTTT.